What follows is one T cell receptor (beta chain) and its context. The antigen this receptor binds is unknown. Base quality data are lacking; no much larger clone is found one base away. The time point label of this sample denotes: newly diagnosed, previously untreated cHL patient sample. As a comparison group for the relapsed/refractory trial patients, PBMCs were sequenced from patients with newly diagnosed, previously untreated classical Hodgkin lymphoma. Peripheral blood was collected in 8 mL Vacutainer Cell Preparation Tubes, from which PBMCs were isolated by centrifugation and then cryopreserved. The record originates from a study of PD-1 blockade in classical Hodgkin lymphoma (TCRdb year 2020). Regarding the complete study: A peripheral blood immune signature of response to PD-1 blockade in classical Hodgkin lymphoma was defined using TCR beta sequencing and CyTOF.

Beyond this particular receptor, the publication reports: Only a single clinical trial cohort was studied, and what caused the repertoire differences, possibly disease activity or prior therapy, remained undefined. Baseline TCR diversity was reported as lower in newly diagnosed patients than in healthy donors, and lower still in relapsed/refractory patients.

The CDR3 covers 14 residues, taking in both the cysteine and the phenylalanine. The entry retains the CDR3 DNA only, 42 bases that are in frame from base 1. CDR1 MNHEY and CDR2 SMNVEV are derived from the germline V gene (reference sequence). V is pared back by 3 bases and J by 3 bases, with 11 bases lying between the germline termini. The Qiagen DNeasy kit was used to extract genomic DNA from unsorted PBMCs and from the negatively selected CD4+ and CD8+ fractions. Using primers that anneal to V and J segments, immunoSEQ multiplex PCR amplified the TCR beta CDR3 regions. A synthetic immune receptor repertoire was used to minimize amplification bias, and any residual bias was removed computationally once sequencing was done. The authors' analysis ran thus. Custom Python scripts were used to quantify repertoire diversity as the Shannon entropy index. Unsorted, CD4+ and CD8+ repertoires were analyzed separately, except for combined analyses in which CD4+ and CD8+ sequences were merged in silico. TCRdb took over this immuneACCESS table, retaining in-frame rearrangements with V and J assigned. Such tables are incomplete; in checked studies, under half of the missing clones stem from an unresolved V gene, and the remainder is unexplained. V and J calls and clone size are those listed in that table; D and trimming were worked out from the DNA. A total of 25,000 to 35,000 clones appear in this sample, under 95% of them only once. The ten largest clones represent about 2.3% of the sample.

The receptor was isolated from a human donor with classical Hodgkin lymphoma. The chain is made from TRBV27 and TRBJ2-5; the D gene is perhaps TRBD2, from 6 matching bases. Sequencing was performed on peripheral blood mononuclear cells (PBMCs). The DNA is as follows: TGTGCCAGCAGTTTCATGGCTAGCGAAGAGACCCAGTACTTC. This translates into CASSFMASEETQYF.